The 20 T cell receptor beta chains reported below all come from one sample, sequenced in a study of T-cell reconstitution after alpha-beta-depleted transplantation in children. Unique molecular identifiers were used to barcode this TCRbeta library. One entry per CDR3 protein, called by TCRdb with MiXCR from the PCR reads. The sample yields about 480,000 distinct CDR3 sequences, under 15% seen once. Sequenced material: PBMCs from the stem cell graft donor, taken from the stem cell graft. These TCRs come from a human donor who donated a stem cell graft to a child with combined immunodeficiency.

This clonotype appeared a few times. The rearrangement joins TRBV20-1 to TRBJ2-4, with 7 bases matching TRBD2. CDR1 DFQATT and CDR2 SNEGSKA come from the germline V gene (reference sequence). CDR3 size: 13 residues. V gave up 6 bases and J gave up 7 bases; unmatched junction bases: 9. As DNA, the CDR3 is TGCAGTGCCCTAAGGGAGGGTGAGAACATTCAGTACTTC. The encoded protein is CSALREGENIQYF.

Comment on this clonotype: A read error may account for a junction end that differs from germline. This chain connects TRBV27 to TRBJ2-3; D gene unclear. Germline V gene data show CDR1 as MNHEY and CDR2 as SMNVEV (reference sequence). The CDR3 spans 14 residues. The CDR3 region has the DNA TGTGCCAGCAGTCTTTCGCCCACCACAGATACGCAGTATTTC. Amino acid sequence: CASSLSPTTDTQYF.

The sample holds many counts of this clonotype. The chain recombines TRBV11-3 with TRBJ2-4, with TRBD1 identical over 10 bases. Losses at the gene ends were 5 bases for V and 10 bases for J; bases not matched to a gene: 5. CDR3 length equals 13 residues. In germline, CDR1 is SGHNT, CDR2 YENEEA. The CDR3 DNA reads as TGTGCCAGCAGCCCGGACAGGGGGTTTATTCAGTACTTC. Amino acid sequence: CASSPDRGFIQYF.

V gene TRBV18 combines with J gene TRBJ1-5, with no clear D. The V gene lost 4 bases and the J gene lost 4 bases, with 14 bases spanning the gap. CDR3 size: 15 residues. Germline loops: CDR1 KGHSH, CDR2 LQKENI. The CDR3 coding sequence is TGTGCCAGCTCACAGTATGACGGAGATAATCAGCCCCAGCATTTT. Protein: CASSQYDGDNQPQHF.

CDR3 in amino acids: CASSEYRSSRIGTDTQYF. For the CDR3, the DNA is TGTGCCAGCAGTGAATATCGATCATCGAGGATCGGGACAGATACGCAGTATTTT. This chain connects TRBV25-1 to TRBJ2-3; no firm D call. V was cut by 0 bases and J by 3 bases, with 19 bases left in between. This CDR3 has 18 amino acids. From germline, CDR1 is MGHDK and CDR2 SYGVNS.

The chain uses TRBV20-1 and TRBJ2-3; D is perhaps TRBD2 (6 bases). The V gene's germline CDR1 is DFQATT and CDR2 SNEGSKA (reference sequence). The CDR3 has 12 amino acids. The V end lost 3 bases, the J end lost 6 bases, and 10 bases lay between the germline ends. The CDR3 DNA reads TGCAGTGCTAGTCTGGCGGGGGATACGCAGTATTTT. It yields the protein CSASLAGDTQYF.

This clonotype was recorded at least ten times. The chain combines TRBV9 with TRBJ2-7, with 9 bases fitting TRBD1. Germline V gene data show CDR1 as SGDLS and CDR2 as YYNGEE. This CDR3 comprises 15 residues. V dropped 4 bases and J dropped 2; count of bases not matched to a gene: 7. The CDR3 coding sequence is TGTGCCAGCAGCCTCCAGGGACAGGGAGCCTACGAGCAGTACTTC. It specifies CASSLQGQGAYEQYF.

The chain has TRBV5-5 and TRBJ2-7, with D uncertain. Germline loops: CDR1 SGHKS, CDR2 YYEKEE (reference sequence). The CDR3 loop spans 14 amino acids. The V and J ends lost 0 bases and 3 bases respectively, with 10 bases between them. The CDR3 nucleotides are TGTGCCAGCAGCTTGGCGGCGGATCACTACGAGCAGTACTTC. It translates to CASSLAADHYEQYF.

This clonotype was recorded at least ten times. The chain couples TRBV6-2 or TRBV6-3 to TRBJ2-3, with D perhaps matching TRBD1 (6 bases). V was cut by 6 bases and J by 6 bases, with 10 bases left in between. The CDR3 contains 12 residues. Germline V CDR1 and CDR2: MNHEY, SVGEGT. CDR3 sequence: CASSRQADTQYF. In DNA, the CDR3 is TGTGCCAGCAGCCGACAGGCGGATACGCAGTATTTT.

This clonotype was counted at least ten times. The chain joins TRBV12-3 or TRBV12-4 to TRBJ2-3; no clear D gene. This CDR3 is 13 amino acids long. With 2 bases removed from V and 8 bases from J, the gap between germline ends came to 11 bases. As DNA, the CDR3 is TGTGCCAGCAGTTTACTTGATGGGCCTACGCAGTATTTT. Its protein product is CASSLLDGPTQYF.

The CDR3 spells CASSLVGQGGEKLFF. In DNA form, the CDR3 reads TGCGCCAGCAGCTTGGTGGGACAGGGTGGTGAAAAACTGTTTTTT. V usage is TRBV5-1 and J usage is TRBJ1-4; 9 bases map to TRBD1. Germline CDR1 and CDR2: SGHRS and YFSETQ. V trimming: 0 bases; J trimming: 7 bases; junction bases outside the gene matches: 4. The CDR3 is made up of 15 amino acids.

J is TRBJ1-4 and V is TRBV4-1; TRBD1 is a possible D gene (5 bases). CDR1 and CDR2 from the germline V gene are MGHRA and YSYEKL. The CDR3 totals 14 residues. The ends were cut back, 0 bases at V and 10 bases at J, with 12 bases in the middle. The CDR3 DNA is TGCGCCAGCAGCCAAGATATGACAGAGATAAAACTGTTTTTT. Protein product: CASSQDMTEIKLFF.

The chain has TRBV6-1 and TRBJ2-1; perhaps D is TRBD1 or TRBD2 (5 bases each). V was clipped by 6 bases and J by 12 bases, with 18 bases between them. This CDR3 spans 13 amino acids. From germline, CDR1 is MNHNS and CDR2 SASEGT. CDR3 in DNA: TGTGCCAGCAGCCCGGGGCCCTTTGGAACGCAGTTCTTC. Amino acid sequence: CASSPGPFGTQFF.

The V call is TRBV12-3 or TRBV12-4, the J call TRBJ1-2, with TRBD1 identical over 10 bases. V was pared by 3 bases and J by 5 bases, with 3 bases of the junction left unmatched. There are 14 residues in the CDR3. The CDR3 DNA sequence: TGTGCCAGCAGTTTCGGGACAGGGGCATATGGCTACACCTTC. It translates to CASSFGTGAYGYTF.

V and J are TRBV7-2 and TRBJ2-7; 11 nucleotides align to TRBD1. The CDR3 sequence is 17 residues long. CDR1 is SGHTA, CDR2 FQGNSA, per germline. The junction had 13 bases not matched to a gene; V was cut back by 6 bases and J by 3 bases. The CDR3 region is CASSRDRGATWLYEQYF. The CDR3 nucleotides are TGTGCCAGCAGTCGGGACAGGGGGGCTACTTGGCTCTACGAGCAGTACTTC.

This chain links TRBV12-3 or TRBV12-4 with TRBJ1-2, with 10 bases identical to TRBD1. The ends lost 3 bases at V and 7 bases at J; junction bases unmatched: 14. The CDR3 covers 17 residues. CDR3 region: CASSFEGQGREKAGYTF. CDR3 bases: TGTGCCAGCAGTTTTGAGGGACAGGGGCGAGAGAAGGCTGGCTACACCTTC.

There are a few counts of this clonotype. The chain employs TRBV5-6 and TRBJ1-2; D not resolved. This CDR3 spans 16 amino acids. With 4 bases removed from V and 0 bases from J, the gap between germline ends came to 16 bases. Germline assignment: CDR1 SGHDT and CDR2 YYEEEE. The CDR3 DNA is TGTGCCAGCAGCCCGAACATCTTGTATTCTAACTATGGCTACACCTTC. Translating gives CASSPNILYSNYGYTF.

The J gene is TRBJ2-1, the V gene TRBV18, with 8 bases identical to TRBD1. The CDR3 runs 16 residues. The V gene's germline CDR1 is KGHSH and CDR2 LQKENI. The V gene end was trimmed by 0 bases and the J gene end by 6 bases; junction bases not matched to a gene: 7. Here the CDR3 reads CASSPPSGQVFNEQFF. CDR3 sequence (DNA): TGTGCCAGCTCACCACCGTCGGGACAGGTCTTCAATGAGCAGTTCTTC.

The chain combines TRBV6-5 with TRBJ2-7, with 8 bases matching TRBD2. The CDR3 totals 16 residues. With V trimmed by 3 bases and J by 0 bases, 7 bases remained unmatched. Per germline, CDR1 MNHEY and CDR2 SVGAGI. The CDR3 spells CASSYSLAGTSYEQYF. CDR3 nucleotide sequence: TGTGCCAGCAGTTATTCTTTAGCGGGGACCTCCTACGAGCAGTACTTC.

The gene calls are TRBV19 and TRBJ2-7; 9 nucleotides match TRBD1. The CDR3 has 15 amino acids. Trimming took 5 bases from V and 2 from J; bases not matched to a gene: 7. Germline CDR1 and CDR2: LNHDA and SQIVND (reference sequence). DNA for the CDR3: TGTGCCAGTAGTGTCGGGACAGGGAAGGCCTACGAGCAGTACTTC. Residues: CASSVGTGKAYEQYF.